The 30 T cell receptor beta chains below come from one sample, sequenced in a study of T cell repertoires in cytomegalovirus infection. Their antigens remain unidentified. TCRdb ran MiXCR on the reads and lists one entry per CDR3 protein. The sample has about 89,000 distinct CDR3 sequences, around 28% seen once. This specimen consisted of CD8+ T cells from cultured PBMCs, obtained from culture after CMV antigen stimulation. The receptors were gathered from a human donor in good health (CMV status not recorded). Some clones in this sample may be carry-over from other donors' samples.

The chain recombines TRBV12-3 or TRBV12-4 with TRBJ2-1, with 13 positions matching TRBD2. V trimming: 8 bases; J trimming: 3 bases; junction bases outside the gene matches: 1. The CDR3 runs 14 residues. CDR3 sequence: CASGLAGDYNEQFF. The CDR3 nucleotides read TGTGCCAGCGGACTAGCGGGGGACTACAATGAGCAGTTCTTC.

This clonotype showed up just once. The chain joins TRBV7-9 to TRBJ2-3, with 12 bases fitting TRBD2. V lost 4 bases and J lost 2; bases outside the gene matches: 7. This CDR3 comprises 17 residues. Germline V CDR1 and CDR2: SEHNR, FQNEAQ (reference sequence). CDR3 sequence: CASSSSGGANPTDTQYF. The CDR3 nucleotides are TGTGCCAGCAGCTCTAGCGGGGGGGCGAATCCCACAGATACGCAGTATTTT. Based on the CDR3 plus reference TRBV7-9 and TRBJ2-3, the full variable domain is DTGVSQNPRHKITKRGQNVTFRCDPISEHNRLYWYRQTLGQGPEFLTYFQNEAQLEKSRLLSDRFSAERPKGSFSTLEIQRTEQGDSAMYLCASSSSGGANPTDTQYFGPGTRLTVL.

This clonotype was counted ten times or more. V and J are TRBV7-6 and TRBJ2-1, with TRBD2 identical over 11 bases. This CDR3 is built from 14 residues. The germline CDR1 and CDR2 sequences are SGHVS and FNYEAQ. The trim removed 5 bases at V and 6 bases at J, leaving 3 bases unmatched. The CDR3, as DNA: TGTGCCAGCAGCCCTGGACTAGCGGGCAATGAGCAGTTCTTC. It encodes CASSPGLAGNEQFF. Full variable domain (outside the CDR3, taken from reference TRBV7-6 and TRBJ2-1): GAGVSQSPRYKVTKRGQDVALRCDPISGHVSLYWYRQALGQGPEFLTYFNYEAQQDKSGLPNDRFSAERPEGSISTLTIQRTEQRDSAMYRCASSPGLAGNEQFFGPGTRLTVL.

The rearrangement uses TRBV4-3 and TRBJ2-7, with TRBD1 as a possible D gene (6 bases). Trimming removed 1 base at V and 3 bases at J, with 13 bases between. In germline, CDR1 is LGHNA, CDR2 YSLEER. The CDR3 spans 15 residues. The CDR3 reads CASSQVPGAYYEQYF. CDR3 sequence (DNA): TGCGCCAGCAGCCAAGTCCCAGGGGCATACTACGAGCAGTACTTC.

This clonotype is medium-sized within its sample. CDR3 sequence (DNA): TGTGCCAGCTCTCCTGCGACAGGGTTAAGAACTGAAGCTTTCTTT. This gives the protein CASSPATGLRTEAFF. The V call is TRBV18, the J call TRBJ1-1; TRBD1 matches at 7 bases. CDR1 is KGHSH, CDR2 LQKENI, per germline. The CDR3 extends over 15 amino acids. J was trimmed by 5 bases and V by 6 bases; bases with no gene match: 12.

The sample holds many counts of this clonotype. This chain links TRBV20-1 with TRBJ2-3; D is undetermined. V lost 3 bases and J lost 2, with 12 bases in between. The CDR3 is 14 residues long. Germline V CDR1 and CDR2: DFQATT, SNEGSKA (reference sequence). CDR3 protein: CSASGSVDTDTQYF. Written as DNA, the CDR3 is TGCAGTGCTAGCGGCAGTGTCGACACAGATACGCAGTATTTT.

The chain has TRBV12-3 or TRBV12-4 and TRBJ2-5; TRBD2 matches at 11 bases. With V trimmed by 3 bases and J by 1 base, 7 bases remained unmatched. There are 17 residues in the CDR3. This CDR3 is CASSFYMTSGVQETQYF. The CDR3 region has the DNA TGTGCCAGCAGTTTTTATATGACTAGCGGGGTCCAAGAGACCCAGTACTTC.

V usage is TRBV19 and J usage is TRBJ2-1; 7 bases line up with TRBD1. The germline V gene has CDR1 LNHDA and CDR2 SQIVND (reference sequence). This CDR3 contains 12 residues. V lost 1 base to trimming and J lost 14 bases; unmatched junction nucleotides: 5. CDR3 DNA sequence: TGTGCCAGTAGTATAGGGGGGACAGAGAAGTTCTTC. Encoded protein: CASSIGGTEKFF. Full variable domain (rest looked up from reference TRBV19 and TRBJ2-1): DGGITQSPKYLFRKEGQNVTLSCEQNLNHDAMYWYRQDPGQGLRLIYYSQIVNDFQKGDIAEGYSVSREKKESFPLTVTSAQKNPTAFYLCASSIGGTEKFFGPGTRLTVL.

The V gene is TRBV19, the J gene TRBJ2-6; no clear D gene. The CDR3 length is 15 residues. CDR1 LNHDA and CDR2 SQIVND come from the germline V gene (reference sequence). Trimming removed 2 bases from V and 4 bases from J, with 9 bases in between. The CDR3 DNA follows: TGTGCCAGTAGTATATCGGATGGAGGGGCCAACGTCCTGACTTTC. Amino acids: CASSISDGGANVLTF.

CDR3 DNA sequence: TGTGCCAGCAGCTTCAGGACAGGTTTGAACACTGAAGCTTTCTTT. Its protein product is CASSFRTGLNTEAFF. V usage is TRBV5-6 and J usage is TRBJ1-1; TRBD1 agrees at 7 bases. Trimming removed 2 bases from V and 0 bases from J; junction bases left unmatched: 4. CDR3 size: 15 residues. Germline values: CDR1 SGHDT, CDR2 YYEEEE.

This chain's CDR3 is CASSNDRGGYGYTF. CDR3 sequence (DNA): TGTGCCAGCAGTAACGACAGGGGGGGCTATGGCTACACCTTC. The rearrangement uses TRBV27 and TRBJ1-2, with 9 bases lining up with TRBD1. The V segment lost 5 bases and the J segment 4 bases; nucleotides outside the gene matches: 5. The CDR3 is made up of 14 amino acids. Germline values: CDR1 MNHEY, CDR2 SMNVEV (reference sequence).

There are many counts of this clonotype. V gene TRBV28 combines with J gene TRBJ2-7, with D uncertain. The V gene's germline CDR1 is MDHEN and CDR2 SYDVKM. V lost 3 bases and J 5 bases, leaving 11 bases between the germline ends. This CDR3 has 13 residues. CDR3 in DNA: TGTGCCAGCAGTTTTCCTGGGGTCAACGAGCAGTACTTC. Protein product: CASSFPGVNEQYF. The whole variable domain, filled in from reference TRBV28 and TRBJ2-7, reads DVKVTQSSRYLVKRTGEKVFLECVQDMDHENMFWYRQDPGLGLRLIYFSYDVKMKEKGDIPEGYSVSREKKERFSLILESASTNQTSMYLCASSFPGVNEQYFGPGTRLTVT.

Only a few counts were recorded for this clonotype. This sequence joins TRBV12-3 or TRBV12-4 and TRBJ2-3; possible D gene TRBD2, 6 bases. V lost 3 bases to trimming and J lost 14 bases, with 24 bases between them. CDR3 size: 15 residues. Written as DNA, the CDR3 is TGTGCCAGCAGTTTCCACCCCCTCCTCCCGGAGGGGTTGTATTTT. It translates to CASSFHPLLPEGLYF.

This clonotype appeared a few times. The chain employs TRBV6-2 or TRBV6-3 and TRBJ2-1; possible D gene TRBD1, 5 bases. This CDR3 contains 14 residues. CDR1 is MNHEY and CDR2 is SVGEGT in the germline V gene. Trimming took off 6 bases at V and 3 bases at J, with 12 bases between the two ends. The CDR3 region has the DNA TGTGCCAGCAGCCTCAGGGATTTCTACAATGAGCAGTTCTTC. Translated: CASSLRDFYNEQFF.

This clonotype was seen many times. CDR3 loop: CASSLVGDGYTF. In DNA, the CDR3 is TGTGCCAGCAGCTTAGTTGGGGATGGCTACACCTTC. The rearrangement joins TRBV7-8 to TRBJ1-2; D ambiguous. V was clipped by 1 base and J by 6 bases, with 6 bases between them. The CDR3 covers 12 residues. Per germline, CDR1 SGHVS and CDR2 FQNEAQ.

This clonotype was seen only a few times. The gene calls are TRBV18 and TRBJ1-6; D might be TRBD1 (6 bases). Germline V gene lookup returns CDR1 KGHSH and CDR2 LQKENI. The CDR3 is 15 amino acids. Trimming pared 6 bases from V and 8 bases from J, leaving 17 bases between. The CDR3, as DNA: TGTGCCAGCTCCCCTAGCAGGGGATCTGATTCACCCCTCCACTTT. Amino acid sequence: CASSPSRGSDSPLHF.

The chain combines TRBV2 with TRBJ2-7; no reliable D call. V was pared by 3 bases and J by 1 base, with 7 bases between. This CDR3 is built from 13 residues. The germline CDR1 and CDR2 sequences are SNHLY and FYNNEI. This chain's CDR3 is CASSDQLSYEQYF. The CDR3 DNA reads TGTGCCAGCAGTGATCAGTTGTCCTACGAGCAGTACTTC.

This chain uses TRBV27 with TRBJ2-7, with D unresolved. The germline V and J ends were trimmed by 5 bases and 5 bases, with 16 bases remaining between them. Germline CDR1 MNHEY, CDR2 SMNVEV (reference sequence). The CDR3 consists of 14 residues. CDR3 amino acids: CASSPTPLGHEQYF. CDR3 nucleotide sequence: TGTGCCAGCAGTCCGACCCCTCTCGGCCACGAGCAGTACTTC.

This clonotype was seen a handful of times. The chain links TRBV2 to TRBJ2-3; D call uncertain. The CDR3 has 15 residues. CDR1 is SNHLY and CDR2 is FYNNEI in the germline V gene. Deletions cut 3 bases from V and 1 base from J, with 11 bases between. CDR3 sequence (DNA): TGTGCCAGCAGTGAGATGGCAGGAGGCACAGATACGCAGTATTTT. Translating it yields CASSEMAGGTDTQYF.

The table lists this clonotype with many counts. This chain connects TRBV2 to TRBJ2-7; D unclear. CDR1 and CDR2 from the germline V gene are SNHLY and FYNNEI. This CDR3 is 11 amino acids long. Between the trimmed V and J ends, which lost 6 bases and 2 bases, there was a span of 5 bases. CDR3 nucleotide sequence: TGTGCCAGCAGCCCCGCCTACGAGCAGTACTTC. It encodes CASSPAYEQYF.

This clonotype occurred a few times. The CDR3 sequence: CASSQVFGGTEAFF. CDR3 DNA sequence: TGTGCCAGCAGCCAAGTTTTTGGAGGCACTGAAGCTTTCTTT. The chain couples TRBV14 to TRBJ1-1; no definite D call. The CDR3 loop spans 14 amino acids. The germline V gene encodes CDR1 SGHDN and CDR2 FVKESK. V was shortened by 1 base and J by 4 bases, with 10 bases between the two germline ends.

The CDR3 region has the DNA TGTGCCAGCACCCCCCCCCCGGGACAGGCCCTCTCCTATGGCTACACCTTC. Residues: CASTPPPGQALSYGYTF. The gene calls are TRBV7-6 and TRBJ1-2, with 8 bases that match TRBD1. Germline lookup yields CDR1 SGHVS and CDR2 FNYEAQ. The CDR3 loop spans 17 amino acids. Trimming took 7 bases from V and 4 from J; bases not matched to a gene: 17.

This clonotype was observed a handful of times. This rearrangement joins TRBV19 to TRBJ1-5, with TRBD1 identical over 7 bases. CDR1 is LNHDA and CDR2 is SQIVND in the germline V gene (reference sequence). V shed 4 bases, J shed 0 bases, and the junction held 9 bases outside the gene matches. The CDR3 totals 17 residues. This CDR3 reads CASSRDRTPYSNQPQHF. The CDR3 DNA sequence: TGTGCCAGTAGTAGGGACAGAACACCCTATAGCAATCAGCCCCAGCATTTT.

This clonotype has a handful of counts. This chain links TRBV7-6 with TRBJ2-7, with TRBD1 matching over 7 bases. Trimming at V came to 1 base and at J to 5 bases, leaving 5 bases not matched to a gene. The CDR3 totals 14 residues. Per germline, CDR1 SGHVS and CDR2 FNYEAQ. The CDR3 spells CASSLGDRAHEQYF. The CDR3 bases are TGTGCCAGCAGCTTAGGCGACAGGGCGCACGAGCAGTACTTC.

The chain recombines TRBV3-1 with TRBJ1-6, with 8 positions matching TRBD1. Per germline, CDR1 LGHDT and CDR2 YNNKEL (reference sequence). There are 15 residues in the CDR3. V was pared by 1 base and J by 9 bases, with 5 bases of the junction left unmatched. As DNA, the CDR3 is TGTGCCAGCAGCCAAGGGACAGGGCCTATTTCACCCCTCCACTTT. Its protein is CASSQGTGPISPLHF.

A few counts support this clonotype. V usage is TRBV12-3 or TRBV12-4 and J usage is TRBJ2-1; D could derive from TRBD1 or TRBD2 (5 bases each). With 3 bases removed from V and 6 bases from J, the gap between germline ends came to 15 bases. The CDR3 runs 15 residues. The CDR3 DNA sequence: TGTGCCAGCAGTTTCGTCCTGGGGACGGGCAATGAGCAGTTCTTC. Translation gives CASSFVLGTGNEQFF.

This clonotype was counted ten times or more. The J gene is TRBJ2-7, the V gene TRBV20-1; TRBD1 matches at 8 bases. This CDR3 has 14 amino acids. The V segment lost 5 bases and the J segment 3 bases; nucleotides outside the gene matches: 9. Germline CDR1 DFQATT, CDR2 SNEGSKA (reference sequence). The CDR3 sequence: CSALLDREGYEQYF. DNA for the CDR3: TGCAGTGCTTTATTGGACAGGGAAGGCTACGAGCAGTACTTC.

V usage is TRBV7-8 and J usage is TRBJ2-5, with D maybe TRBD2 (6 bases). Germline CDR1 is SGHVS and CDR2 is FQNEAQ. V lost 1 base and J 2 bases, leaving 8 bases between the germline ends. The CDR3 runs to 14 residues. In nucleotides, the CDR3 is TGTGCCAGCAGCTTAGGTAGCGGTCAAGAGACCCAGTACTTC. Amino acids: CASSLGSGQETQYF.

This clonotype has just a few counts. The rearrangement joins TRBV6-5 to TRBJ1-2, with D hard to call. Germline V gene sequence: CDR1 MNHEY, CDR2 SVGAGI. The CDR3 has 13 amino acids. V was cut by 3 bases and J by 4 bases, with 9 bases left in between. CDR3 DNA: TGTGCCAGCAGTTATTCGTCACTCTATGGCTACACCTTC. It is translated as CASSYSSLYGYTF.

This clonotype has ten or more counts. This chain joins TRBV28 and TRBJ2-6; 9 nucleotides line up with TRBD1. The CDR3 contains 20 residues. J was trimmed by 1 base and V by 4 bases; bases with no gene match: 14. Germline V gene data show CDR1 as MDHEN and CDR2 as SYDVKM. The CDR3 loop reads CASSSPFRDRATSGANVLTF. In DNA, the CDR3 is TGTGCCAGCAGTTCCCCTTTCCGGGACAGGGCCACATCTGGGGCCAACGTCCTGACTTTC.